This T cell receptor beta chain stems from a study of blood T cell repertoires in COVID-19. Study overall: The analysed material was cDNA or gDNA that came from T cells, B-cell-depleted T cells, or PBMCs.

TCRdb's copy holds only in-frame clones and misses some; the assay was immunoSEQ multiplex PCR. The table records about 480,000 clones, roughly 90% of them present only once. Participants were aged roughly 18 to 90 years, lived in about 26 US areas, and enrolled virtually. Participants reported their clinical history, and cohort assignment relied on those reports. Donors of Cohort 3 who recovered were those that had two negative PCRs, clearance, or symptom resolution. Germline values: CDR1 SGHAT, CDR2 FQNNGV. V was clipped by 1 base and J by 1 base, with 6 bases between them. CDR3 length equals 14 residues.

The sequenced material came from PBMCs or T cells enriched from blood (not recorded which). The sequence was collected from a middle-aged woman who had recovered from COVID-19. This rearrangement joins TRBV11-2 to TRBJ2-3; TRBD1 is a possible D gene (5 bases). In DNA form, the CDR3 reads TGTGCCAGCAGCTTAGTCAGGGGCACAGATACGCAGTATTTT. Protein: CASSLVRGTDTQYF.